This entry lists 19 T cell receptor beta chains sequenced from one sample in a study of response to subunit inactivated influenza vaccine. TCRdb reprocessed the RT-PCR reads via MiXCR and lists one record per CDR3 protein. The sample has 530,000 or so distinct CDR3 sequences; roughly 10% are singletons. Sequenced material: PBMCs from blood, taken on the day of vaccination. These receptor sequences come from a man between 50 and 59 years old who received an inactivated influenza vaccine.

Many counts were recorded for this clonotype. The chain uses TRBV7-9 and TRBJ1-5; a possible D gene is TRBD1 (6 bases). Trimming pared 3 bases from V and 4 bases from J, leaving 10 bases between. Per the germline V gene, CDR1 is SEHNR and CDR2 is FQNEAQ (reference sequence). This CDR3 is built from 14 residues. CDR3 sequence (DNA): TGTGCCAGCAGCTTTACAGGGAGGAATCAGCCCCAGCATTTT. Its translation is CASSFTGRNQPQHF.

About this clonotype: The junction does not match germline at one end; this may be a read error. The CDR3 DNA is TGTGCCAGCAGAGCGGGGGGCTCCTACGAGGAGTACTTC. Residues: CASRAGGSYEEYF. The chain carries TRBV6-2 or TRBV6-3 and TRBJ2-7; TRBD2 agrees at 9 bases. CDR1 is MNHEY and CDR2 is SVGEGT in the germline V gene. This CDR3 spans 13 amino acids.

This clonotype was detected a few times. V gene TRBV24-1 combines with J gene TRBJ2-2, with a weak D call TRBD1 (6 bases). V lost 5 bases and J 4 bases, leaving 7 bases between the germline ends. The CDR3 totals 13 residues. CDR1 and CDR2 from the germline V gene are KGHDR and SFDVKD. For the CDR3, the DNA is TGTGCCACCAGTGTGACAGGCACCGGGGAGCTGTTTTTT. This encodes CATSVTGTGELFF.

This chain connects TRBV7-9 to TRBJ2-7, with D hard to call. Deletions cut 5 bases from V and 0 bases from J, with 17 bases between. Germline values: CDR1 SEHNR, CDR2 FQNEAQ (reference sequence). The CDR3 runs to 16 residues. The CDR3 sequence is CASSHKDGSSSYEQYF. The DNA for the CDR3 is TGTGCCAGCAGCCATAAGGACGGGTCGAGCTCCTACGAGCAGTACTTC.

This clonotype was detected many times. The gene calls are TRBV20-1 and TRBJ2-1, with D maybe TRBD1 (9 bases). V was clipped by 5 bases and J by 8 bases, with 19 bases between them. Germline V CDR1 and CDR2: DFQATT, SNEGSKA (reference sequence). The CDR3 runs to 14 residues. CDR3 sequence reads: CSAATGGGRYEQFF. CDR3 nucleotides: TGCAGTGCTGCCACAGGGGGCGGGAGGTATGAGCAGTTCTTC.

This clonotype has a handful of counts. CDR3 DNA sequence: TGTGCCAGCAGCCAAGAGGTCGCGGGAGCAGATACGCAGTATTTT. It encodes CASSQEVAGADTQYF. The rearrangement links TRBV4-2 to TRBJ2-3, with 7 bases aligning to TRBD2. With 0 bases clipped from V and 4 bases from J, the junction kept 4 bases outside the gene matches. Germline CDR1 LGHNA, CDR2 YNFKEQ. The CDR3 totals 15 residues.

This clonotype was seen more than once but under ten times. J is TRBJ2-7 and V is TRBV5-6; D is possibly TRBD1 (6 bases). V lost 4 bases and J lost 3, with 17 bases in between. Germline V gene lookup returns CDR1 SGHDT and CDR2 YYEEEE. The length of the CDR3 is 15 residues. The CDR3 sequence: CASSPDLTGIYEQYF. The CDR3 region has the DNA TGTGCCAGCAGCCCGGATTTGACAGGCATCTACGAGCAGTACTTC. The full variable domain, rest sourced from reference TRBV5-6 and TRBJ2-7, is DAGVTQSPTHLIKTRGQQVTLRCSPKSGHDTVSWYQQALGQGPQFIFQYYEEEERQRGNFPDRFSGHQFPNYSSELNVNALLLGDSALYLCASSPDLTGIYEQYFGPGTRLTVT.

This clonotype came up a few times. The chain joins TRBV3-1 to TRBJ2-5; D is perhaps TRBD2 (6 bases). The CDR3 extends over 16 amino acids. V was clipped by 0 bases and J by 1 base, with 12 bases between them. Germline V lookup: CDR1 LGHDT, CDR2 YNNKEL (reference sequence). As DNA, the CDR3 is TGTGCCAGCAGCCAAGATAAAAGGGAGGTCCAAGAGACCCAGTACTTC. Translation: CASSQDKREVQETQYF.

This clonotype came up a few times. The germline gene is not matched at one end of the junction; a read error may be the cause. The chain is built from TRBV11-2 and TRBJ2-7, with 15 bases matching TRBD2. The germline V gene encodes CDR1 SGHAT and CDR2 FQNNGV. The CDR3 covers 17 residues. The CDR3 sequence is CASTLGLAGGFTYEQYF. The DNA for the CDR3 is TGTGCCAGCACCTTAGGACTAGCGGGAGGGTTTACCTACGAGCAGTACTTC.

The V gene is TRBV12-3 or TRBV12-4, the J gene TRBJ2-4; no clear D. Trimming stripped 5 bases from V and 2 bases from J, with 10 bases between. This CDR3 spans 14 amino acids. The chain's CDR3 is CASSHPPTKNIQYF. As DNA, the CDR3 is TGTGCCAGCAGTCACCCCCCAACCAAAAACATTCAGTACTTC.

Concerning this clonotype itself: An end of the junction differs from the germline gene, which may be a read error. This chain connects TRBV20-1 to TRBJ1-5, with 9 bases identical to TRBD1. The CDR3 consists of 15 residues. Per the germline V gene, CDR1 is DFQATT and CDR2 is SNEGSKA (reference sequence). CDR3 bases: TGTAGTGCTAGCGAGGACAGGGGTACCAATCAGCCCCAGCATTTT. Amino acid sequence: CSASEDRGTNQPQHF.

This clonotype showed up just a few times. This chain joins TRBV9 and TRBJ2-3; 11 positions match TRBD2. Trimming took 3 bases from V and 3 from J; bases not matched to a gene: 9. In germline, CDR1 is SGDLS, CDR2 YYNGEE. This CDR3 contains 17 residues. In DNA form, the CDR3 reads TGTGCCAGCAGCGCACCCAAGACTAGCGGGGATACAGATACGCAGTATTTT. Translation: CASSAPKTSGDTDTQYF.

There are a few counts of this clonotype. The V call is TRBV28, the J call TRBJ2-5; 7 bases agree with TRBD2. Trimming at V came to 6 bases and at J to 3 bases, leaving 16 bases not matched to a gene. Germline lookup yields CDR1 MDHEN and CDR2 SYDVKM. CDR3 length equals 17 residues. The CDR3 loop reads CASSSQHYGLAEETQYF. The CDR3 DNA is TGTGCCAGCAGCTCTCAGCATTACGGGCTAGCGGAAGAGACCCAGTACTTC.

A few counts support this clonotype. The genes are TRBV6-1 and TRBJ2-1; 12 bases align to TRBD2. V lost 7 bases to trimming and J lost 4 bases; unmatched junction nucleotides: 5. The CDR3 length is 15 residues. Looked up from germline, CDR1 is MNHNS and CDR2 is SASEGT. The CDR3: CASKTGTSGYNEQFF. The CDR3 DNA reads TGTGCCAGCAAGACCGGGACTAGCGGGTACAATGAGCAGTTCTTC.

This clonotype was observed many times. V is TRBV11-2 and J is TRBJ2-2; D is uncertain. V lost 5 bases to trimming and J lost 4 bases, with 11 bases between them. This CDR3 is 14 amino acids long. The germline CDR1 and CDR2 sequences are SGHAT and FQNNGV. CDR3 sequence: CASSVKIATGELFF. The CDR3 nucleotides are TGTGCCAGCAGCGTAAAAATTGCCACCGGGGAGCTGTTTTTT. Filled out from reference TRBV11-2 and TRBJ2-2, the complete variable domain reads EAGVAQSPRYKIIEKRQSVAFWCNPISGHATLYWYQQILGQGPKLLIQFQNNGVVDDSQLPKDRFSAERLKGVDSTLKIQPAKLEDSAVYLCASSVKIATGELFFGEGSRLTVL.

This clonotype appeared a few times. The rearrangement uses TRBV7-9 and TRBJ1-1, with 7 nucleotides matching TRBD1. J lost 0 bases, V lost 5 bases, and 9 bases had no gene match. The CDR3 length is 16 residues. Germline CDR1 is SEHNR and CDR2 is FQNEAQ (reference sequence). This CDR3 is CASSPGTDGMNTEAFF. In DNA, the CDR3 is TGTGCCAGCAGCCCCGGGACAGATGGCATGAACACTGAAGCTTTCTTT.

The chain employs TRBV11-2 and TRBJ2-7; TRBD1 agrees at 7 bases. V shed 4 bases and J 5 bases; nucleotides not matched to a gene: 5. The CDR3 runs to 13 residues. Germline CDR1 and CDR2: SGHAT and FQNNGV. This CDR3 reads CASSSTDRNEQYF. CDR3 DNA sequence: TGTGCCAGCAGCTCTACGGACAGGAACGAGCAGTACTTC. Variable domain in full (rest from reference TRBV11-2 and TRBJ2-7): EAGVAQSPRYKIIEKRQSVAFWCNPISGHATLYWYQQILGQGPKLLIQFQNNGVVDDSQLPKDRFSAERLKGVDSTLKIQPAKLEDSAVYLCASSSTDRNEQYFGPGTRLTVT.

V and J are TRBV28 and TRBJ1-6, with 9 bases aligning to TRBD1. The germline V gene encodes CDR1 MDHEN and CDR2 SYDVKM. The CDR3 loop spans 20 amino acids. Trimming took 4 bases from V and 0 from J; bases not matched to a gene: 13. The CDR3 region has the DNA TGTGCCAGCAGTTCAAATTTTGGGACAGGGCTAACCTCCTATAATTCACCCCTCCACTTT. It translates to CASSSNFGTGLTSYNSPLHF. Together with reference TRBV28 and TRBJ1-6, the CDR3 gives the full variable domain: DVKVTQSSRYLVKRTGEKVFLECVQDMDHENMFWYRQDPGLGLRLIYFSYDVKMKEKGDIPEGYSVSREKKERFSLILESASTNQTSMYLCASSSNFGTGLTSYNSPLHFGNGTRLTVT.

This clonotype was seen more than once but under ten times. The V call is TRBV10-3, the J call TRBJ2-7; D possibly corresponds to TRBD1 (5 bases). Germline CDR1 is ENHRY and CDR2 is SYGVKD. The CDR3 runs to 16 residues. Between the trimmed V and J ends, which lost 4 bases and 0 bases, there was a span of 16 bases. CDR3 amino acids: CAISVLGAESSYEQYF. The CDR3 nucleotides read TGTGCCATCAGTGTATTAGGGGCGGAGAGCTCCTACGAGCAGTACTTC.